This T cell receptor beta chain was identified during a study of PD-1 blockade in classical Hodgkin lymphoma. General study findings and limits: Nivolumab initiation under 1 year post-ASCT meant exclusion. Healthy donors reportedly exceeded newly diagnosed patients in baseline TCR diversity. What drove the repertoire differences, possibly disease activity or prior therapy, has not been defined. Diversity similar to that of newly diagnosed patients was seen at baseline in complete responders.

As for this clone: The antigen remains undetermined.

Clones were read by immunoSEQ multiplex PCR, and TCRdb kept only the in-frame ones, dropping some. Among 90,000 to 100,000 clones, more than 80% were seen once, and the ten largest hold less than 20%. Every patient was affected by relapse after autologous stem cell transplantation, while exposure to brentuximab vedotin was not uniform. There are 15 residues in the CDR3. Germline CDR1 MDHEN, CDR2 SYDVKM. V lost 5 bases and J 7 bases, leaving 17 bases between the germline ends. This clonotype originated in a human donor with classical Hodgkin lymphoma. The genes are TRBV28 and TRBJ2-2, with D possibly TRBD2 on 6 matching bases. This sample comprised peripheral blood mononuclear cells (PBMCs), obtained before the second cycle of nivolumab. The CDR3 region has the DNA TGTGCCAGCAGTGCCCAGGAGGGCCGGAACGGGGAGCTGTTTTTT. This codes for CASSAQEGRNGELFF.